This note documents a single TCR beta chain sequence. A sample-barcoded 5' primer and a J-beta primer mix were used in a second PCR of roughly 6 to 11 cycles. TCRdb processed the 5' RACE reads anew with MiXCR; each CDR3 protein has one entry. The sample holds 650,000 to 950,000 distinct CDR3 sequences, around 43% seen once. The data are from a study of blood T cells in healthy people across ages. The CDR3 extends over 13 amino acids. V was pared by 2 bases and J by 5 bases, with 9 bases between. In germline, CDR1 is MNHEY, CDR2 SVGAGI. The sequencing input was blood. The rearrangement links TRBV6-5 to TRBJ2-5, with D possibly being TRBD2 (5 bases). The TCR comes from a man in his sixties in good health. DNA of the CDR3: TGTGCCAGCAGTTACGCGGGTTACGAGACCCAGTACTTC. This encodes CASSYAGYETQYF.